This record concerns one T cell receptor (beta chain) sequence. Its antigen remains unknown. The data were taken from a study of cytomegalovirus exposure and HLA in healthy donors. The primer mix had 60 Vbeta and 13 Jbeta primers. Clones were sequenced by immunoSEQ multiplex PCR, and TCRdb holds only the in-frame ones, with some missing. Altogether more than 150,000 clones are present, 80% being singletons, with the ten largest covering about 0.63%. Study results and limitations: Among CMV-associated TCR beta chains, most appeared HLA-restricted in a later analysis. TRBV6-2, TRBV6-3 and some other V segments were unresolvable in 87-base-pair reads.

The CDR3 is 15 residues long. Trimming shortened V by 4 bases and J by 0 bases, and 10 bases separated the two germline ends. CDR1 and CDR2 (germline): LNHNV, YYDKDF (reference sequence). Sequencing was done on a sample of PBMCs. This receptor was taken from a boy aged 5-17 years in good health and CMV-seronegative. V gene TRBV15 combines with J gene TRBJ1-3; D uncertain. The CDR3 coding sequence is TGTGCCACCAGCATCCACGGGATCTCTGGAAACACCATATATTTT. This gives the protein CATSIHGISGNTIYF.